This T cell receptor beta chain was recorded in a study of human T cells and chemical hapten exposure. Study-wide results and caveats: Among expanded TCRs, significantly more large CDR3 similarity clusters formed than among controls.

MiXCR was run by TCRdb on the RACE reads, yielding one entry per CDR3 protein. Counted here are approximately 82,000 distinct CDR3 sequences, roughly a tenth occurring once; the ten biggest clones make up about 2%. Stated time point: patch test 1, 2 weeks after DPC sensitization. Sample treatment: therapeutic diphenylcyclopropenone sensitization with weekly scalp DPC. Participating donors were patients with alopecia, aged 18 to 70 years, considered appropriate candidates for DPC. The CDR3 covers 13 residues. Trimming stripped 2 bases from V and 1 base from J, with 4 bases between. Points on this clonotype: Its target is unknown.

V and J are TRBV12-3 or TRBV12-4 and TRBJ2-3; D is undetermined. The source material was whole blood, sampled in connection with sensitization to the hapten diphenylcyclopropenone (DPC). The sequence was collected from a man aged 35 to 55 with alopecia areata. Some clones in this sample may be carry-over from other donors' samples. In DNA, the CDR3 is TGTGCCAGCAGTTTAACTCGCACAGATACGCAGTATTTT. Its translation is CASSLTRTDTQYF.